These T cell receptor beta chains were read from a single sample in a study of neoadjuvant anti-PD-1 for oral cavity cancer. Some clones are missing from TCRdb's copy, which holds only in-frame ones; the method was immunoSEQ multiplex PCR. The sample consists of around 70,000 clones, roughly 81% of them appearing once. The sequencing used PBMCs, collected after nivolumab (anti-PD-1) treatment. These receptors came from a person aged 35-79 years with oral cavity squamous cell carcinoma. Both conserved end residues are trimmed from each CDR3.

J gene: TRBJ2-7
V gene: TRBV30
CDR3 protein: AWKKTGVGEQY

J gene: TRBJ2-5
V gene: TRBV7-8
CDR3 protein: ASSLGQGAETQY

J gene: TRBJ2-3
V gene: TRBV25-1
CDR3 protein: ASTGPRTDTQY

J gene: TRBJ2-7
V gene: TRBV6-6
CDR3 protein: ASETGPFYEQY

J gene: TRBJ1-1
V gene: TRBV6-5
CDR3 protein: ASSYSGTAKGNEAF

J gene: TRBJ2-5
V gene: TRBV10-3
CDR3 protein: AISESGLSETQY

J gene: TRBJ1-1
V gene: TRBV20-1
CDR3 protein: SAREGTETF

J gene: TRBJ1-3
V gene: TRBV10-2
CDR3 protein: ASSEGQGNTIY

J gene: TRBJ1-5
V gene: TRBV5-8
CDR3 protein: ASSLRTGENQPQH

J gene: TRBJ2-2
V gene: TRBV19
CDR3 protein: ASSTGQATGELF

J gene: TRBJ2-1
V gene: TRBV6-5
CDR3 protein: ASSKRGWDEQF

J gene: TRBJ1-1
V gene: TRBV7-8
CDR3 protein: ASSFSLNTEAF

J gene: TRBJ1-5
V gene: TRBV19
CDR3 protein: ASSLTGGGAGQPQH

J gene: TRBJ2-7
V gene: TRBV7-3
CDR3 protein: ASSSGLAGDEQY

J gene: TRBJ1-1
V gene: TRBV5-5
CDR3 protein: ASSLATDRGNTEAF

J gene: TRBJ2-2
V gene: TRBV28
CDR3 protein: ASSPPRQAFGGELF

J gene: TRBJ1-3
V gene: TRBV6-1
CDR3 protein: ASSVLSSGNTIY

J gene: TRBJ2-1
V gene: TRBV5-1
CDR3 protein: ASSSGATGTIYNEQF

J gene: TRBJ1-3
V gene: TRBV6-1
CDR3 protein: ASSDPRTAWNTIY

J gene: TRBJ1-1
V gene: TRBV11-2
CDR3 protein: ASSLSQGTNTEAF

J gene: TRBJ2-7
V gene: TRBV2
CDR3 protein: ASRTGLAVSSYEQY

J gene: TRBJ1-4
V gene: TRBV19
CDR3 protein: ASSIDGAGRGEKLF

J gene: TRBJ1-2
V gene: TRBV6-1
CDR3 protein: ASTLEPGFGVGYT

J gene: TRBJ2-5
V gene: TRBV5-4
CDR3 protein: ASSLPKETQY

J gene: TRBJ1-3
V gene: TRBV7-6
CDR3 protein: ASSLAQTVSGNTIY

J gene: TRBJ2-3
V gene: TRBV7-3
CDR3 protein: ASSPSYTDTQY

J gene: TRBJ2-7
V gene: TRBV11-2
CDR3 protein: ASNKWGTTSYEQY